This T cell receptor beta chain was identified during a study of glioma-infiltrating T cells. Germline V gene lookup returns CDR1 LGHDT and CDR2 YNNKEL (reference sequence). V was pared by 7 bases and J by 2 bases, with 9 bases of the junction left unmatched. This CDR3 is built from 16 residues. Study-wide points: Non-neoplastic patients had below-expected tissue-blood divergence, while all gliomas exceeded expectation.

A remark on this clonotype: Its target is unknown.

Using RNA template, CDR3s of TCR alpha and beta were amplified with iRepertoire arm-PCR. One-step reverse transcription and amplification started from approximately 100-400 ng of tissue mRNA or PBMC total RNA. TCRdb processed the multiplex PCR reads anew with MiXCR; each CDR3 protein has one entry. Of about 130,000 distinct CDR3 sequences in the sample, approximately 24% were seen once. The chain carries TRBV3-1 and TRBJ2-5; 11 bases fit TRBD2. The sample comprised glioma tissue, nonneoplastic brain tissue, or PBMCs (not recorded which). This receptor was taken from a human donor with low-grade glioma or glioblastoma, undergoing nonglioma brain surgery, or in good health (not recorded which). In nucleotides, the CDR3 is TGTGCCAGCACATACCGCACTAGCGGGGGACAAGAGACCCAGTACTTC. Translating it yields CASTYRTSGGQETQYF.